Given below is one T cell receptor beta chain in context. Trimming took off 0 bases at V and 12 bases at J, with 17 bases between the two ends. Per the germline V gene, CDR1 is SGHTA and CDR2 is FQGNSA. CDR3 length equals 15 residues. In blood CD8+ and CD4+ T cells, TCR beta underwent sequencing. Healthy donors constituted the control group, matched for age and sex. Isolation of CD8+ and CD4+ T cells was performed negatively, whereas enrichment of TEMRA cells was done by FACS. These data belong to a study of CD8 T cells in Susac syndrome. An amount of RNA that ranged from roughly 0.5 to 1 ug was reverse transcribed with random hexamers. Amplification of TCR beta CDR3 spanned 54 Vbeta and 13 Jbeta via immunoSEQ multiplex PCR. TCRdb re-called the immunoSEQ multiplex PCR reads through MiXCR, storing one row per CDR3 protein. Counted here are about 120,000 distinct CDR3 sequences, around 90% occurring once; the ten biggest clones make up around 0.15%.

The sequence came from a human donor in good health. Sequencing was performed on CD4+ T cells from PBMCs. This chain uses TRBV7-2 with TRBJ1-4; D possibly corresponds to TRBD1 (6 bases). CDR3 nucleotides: TGTGCCAGCAGCTTAGCACCCGGGGGCCAAGGGGAACTGTTTTTT. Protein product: CASSLAPGGQGELFF.